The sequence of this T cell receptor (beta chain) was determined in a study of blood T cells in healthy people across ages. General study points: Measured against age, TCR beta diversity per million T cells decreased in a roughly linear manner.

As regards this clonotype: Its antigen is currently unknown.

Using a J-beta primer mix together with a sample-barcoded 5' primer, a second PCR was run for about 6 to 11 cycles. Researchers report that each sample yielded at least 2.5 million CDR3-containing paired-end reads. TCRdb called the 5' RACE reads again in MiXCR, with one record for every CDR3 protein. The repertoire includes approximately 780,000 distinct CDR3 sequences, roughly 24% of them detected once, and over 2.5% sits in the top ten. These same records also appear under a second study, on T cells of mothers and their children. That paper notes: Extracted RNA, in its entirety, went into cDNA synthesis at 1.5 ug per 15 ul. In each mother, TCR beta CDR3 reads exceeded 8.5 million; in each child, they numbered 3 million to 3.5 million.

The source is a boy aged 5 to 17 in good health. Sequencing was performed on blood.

The CDR3 coding sequence is TGCAGTGCTAGTAGCGGGAGAACTAGCAATGAGCAGTTCTTC. Its translation: CSASSGRTSNEQFF. V gene TRBV20-1 combines with J gene TRBJ2-1, with 9 bases matching TRBD2. CDR1 DFQATT and CDR2 SNEGSKA come from the germline V gene (reference sequence). V dropped 3 bases and J dropped 6; count of bases not matched to a gene: 6. The CDR3 spans 14 residues.